Included here is one TCR beta chain sequence, with context. TCRdb keeps only in-frame clones here, not all; method: immunoSEQ multiplex PCR. The sample has fewer than 350,000 clones, 85% to 95% seen once. The data stem from a study of blood T cell repertoires in COVID-19. Study context: Researchers got acute and convalescent COVID-19 samples from the United States, Italy and Spain.

Deletions cut 1 base from V and 5 bases from J, with 6 bases between. The CDR3 covers 13 residues. Germline V lookup: CDR1 SGHAT, CDR2 FQDESV (reference sequence). The receptor was derived from a man aged 35 to 55 who had been exposed to COVID-19. The sequencing sample was made of PBMCs or T cells enriched from blood (not recorded which). The genes are TRBV11-1 and TRBJ1-5; a possible D gene is TRBD1 (5 bases). The DNA for the CDR3 is TGTGCCAGCAGCTTAGAAGGGGATCAGCCCCAGCATTTT. The encoded protein is CASSLEGDQPQHF.